Each of the 8 T cell receptor beta chains below was sequenced from the same sample in a study of T cell responses to AZD1222 COVID-19 vaccine. Repertoires were generated with immunoSEQ multiplex PCR, while TCRdb's copy carries only in-frame clones and drops some. The sample yields some 150,000 clones, about 92% seen once. The source material was peripheral blood, sampled on day 0 of AZD1222 vaccination. Source of these receptors: an adult in good health.

The chain carries TRBV19 and TRBJ1-4; D is undetermined. The germline V gene has CDR1 LNHDA and CDR2 SQIVND (reference sequence). This CDR3 has 12 amino acids. The V gene lost 7 bases and the J gene lost 8 bases, with 11 bases spanning the gap. CDR3 bases: TGTGCCAGTACCTCCTCTCGGGAAAAACTGTTTTTT. Amino acids: CASTSSREKLFF.

There are a few counts of this clone. CDR3 amino acids: CTSSRDRDTHQPQHF. The DNA for the CDR3 is TGCACCAGCAGCCGAGACCGGGACACCCATCAGCCCCAGCATTTT. The V and J genes are TRBV1 and TRBJ1-5; the table gives TRBD1 as D, unverified against the DNA. TRBV1 is a pseudogene locus. CDR3 length: 15 amino acids.

The V and J genes are TRBV11-2 and TRBJ2-1, with D hard to call. Germline loops: CDR1 SGHAT, CDR2 FQNNGV. This CDR3 contains 12 residues. Trimming took off 4 bases at V and 6 bases at J, with 7 bases between the two ends. The CDR3 here is CASSSVSNEQFF. The CDR3 region has the DNA TGTGCCAGCAGCTCCGTCTCCAATGAGCAGTTCTTC.

The chain has TRBV27 and TRBJ1-1, with TRBD1 matching over 11 bases. V lost 5 bases to trimming and J lost 4 bases; unmatched junction nucleotides: 12. Germline-derived CDR1 and CDR2 are MNHEY and SMNVEV (reference sequence). CDR3 length equals 17 residues. The CDR3 loop is CASSLLGQGALGTEAFF. The CDR3 DNA sequence: TGTGCCAGCAGTCTACTTGGACAGGGGGCTCTGGGCACTGAAGCTTTCTTT.

The rearrangement joins TRBV3-1 (or the pseudogene TRBV3-2) to TRBJ2-1; tentative D call: TRBD1 (6 bases). Germline loops: CDR1 LGHDT, CDR2 YNNKEL (reference sequence). This CDR3 region has 18 residues. Trimming removed 1 base at V and 7 bases at J, with 23 bases between. CDR3 sequence reads: CASSQGGSARGQGNEQFF. CDR3 bases: TGTGCCAGCAGCCAAGGTGGTAGCGCCAGGGGTCAGGGGAATGAGCAGTTCTTC.

The gene calls are TRBV19 and TRBJ1-1; D is possibly TRBD1 (5 bases). V gave up 9 bases and J gave up 11 bases, with 25 bases separating them. Per the germline V gene, CDR1 is LNHDA and CDR2 is SQIVND (reference sequence). The CDR3 consists of 14 residues. In DNA form, the CDR3 reads TGTGCCAGGCCGGGACTCTTGTTTGGTTGCGTGGCTTTCTTT. Translating it yields CARPGLLFGCVAFF.

The V gene is TRBV6-5, the J gene TRBJ2-6, with D unresolved. Germline CDR1 reads MNHEY; CDR2 reads SVGAGI. V was cut by 4 bases and J by 1 base, with 11 bases left in between. The CDR3 totals 16 residues. As DNA, the CDR3 is TGTGCCAGCAGTTTTTTGGCGGAGTCTGGGGCCAACGTCCTGACTTTC. Translated: CASSFLAESGANVLTF.

The gene calls are TRBV5-1 and TRBJ2-3; no clear D gene. Germline V gives CDR1 SGHRS, CDR2 YFSETQ. This CDR3 spans 15 amino acids. The V gene lost 0 bases and the J gene lost 0 bases, with 8 bases spanning the gap. This CDR3 reads CASSLALTSTDTQYF. The CDR3 bases are TGCGCCAGCAGCTTGGCTCTAACGAGCACAGATACGCAGTATTTT.